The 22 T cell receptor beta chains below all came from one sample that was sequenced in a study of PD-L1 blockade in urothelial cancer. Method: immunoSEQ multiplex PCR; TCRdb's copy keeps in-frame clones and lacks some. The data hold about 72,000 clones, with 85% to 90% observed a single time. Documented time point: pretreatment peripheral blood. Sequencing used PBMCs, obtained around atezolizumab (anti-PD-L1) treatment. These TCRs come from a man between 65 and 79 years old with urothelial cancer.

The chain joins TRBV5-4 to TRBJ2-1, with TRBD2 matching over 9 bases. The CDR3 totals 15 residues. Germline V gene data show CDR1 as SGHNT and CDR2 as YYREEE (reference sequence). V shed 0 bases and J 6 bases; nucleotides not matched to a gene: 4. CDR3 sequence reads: CASSLGAGGPNEQFF. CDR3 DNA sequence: TGTGCCAGCAGCTTGGGGGCGGGAGGGCCCAATGAGCAGTTCTTC.

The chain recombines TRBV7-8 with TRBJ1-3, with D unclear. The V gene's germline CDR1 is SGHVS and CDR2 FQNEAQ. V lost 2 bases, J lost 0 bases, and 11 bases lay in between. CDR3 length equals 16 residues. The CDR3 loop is CASSLKGGSSGNTIYF. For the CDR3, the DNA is TGTGCCAGCAGCTTAAAGGGTGGGAGCTCTGGAAACACCATATATTTT.

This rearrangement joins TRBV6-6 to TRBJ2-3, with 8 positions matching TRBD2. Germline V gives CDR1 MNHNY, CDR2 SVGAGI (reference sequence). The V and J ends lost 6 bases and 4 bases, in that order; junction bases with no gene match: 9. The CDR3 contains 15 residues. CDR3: CASRPSGRRADTQYF. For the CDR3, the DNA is TGTGCCAGCAGGCCCAGCGGGAGAAGAGCAGATACGCAGTATTTT.

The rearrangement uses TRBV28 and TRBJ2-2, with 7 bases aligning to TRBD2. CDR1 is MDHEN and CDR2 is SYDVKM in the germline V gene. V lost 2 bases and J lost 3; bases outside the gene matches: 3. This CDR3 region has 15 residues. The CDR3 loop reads CASSLSLADTGELFF. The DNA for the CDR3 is TGTGCCAGCAGTTTAAGTCTAGCGGACACCGGGGAGCTGTTTTTT. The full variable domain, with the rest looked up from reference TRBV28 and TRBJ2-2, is DVKVTQSSRYLVKRTGEKVFLECVQDMDHENMFWYRQDPGLGLRLIYFSYDVKMKEKGDIPEGYSVSREKKERFSLILESASTNQTSMYLCASSLSLADTGELFFGEGSRLTVL.

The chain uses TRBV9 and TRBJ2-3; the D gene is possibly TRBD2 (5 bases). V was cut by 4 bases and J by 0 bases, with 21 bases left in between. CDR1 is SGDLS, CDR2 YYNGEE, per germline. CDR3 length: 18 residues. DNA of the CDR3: TGTGCCAGCAGCTTTATTCGTGCGGGCGGAACTAGCACAGATACGCAGTATTTT. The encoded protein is CASSFIRAGGTSTDTQYF. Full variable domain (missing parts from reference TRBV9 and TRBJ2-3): DSGVTQTPKHLITATGQRVTLRCSPRSGDLSVYWYQQSLDQGLQFLIQYYNGEERAKGNILERFSAQQFPDLHSELNLSSLELGDSALYFCASSFIRAGGTSTDTQYFGPGTRLTVL.

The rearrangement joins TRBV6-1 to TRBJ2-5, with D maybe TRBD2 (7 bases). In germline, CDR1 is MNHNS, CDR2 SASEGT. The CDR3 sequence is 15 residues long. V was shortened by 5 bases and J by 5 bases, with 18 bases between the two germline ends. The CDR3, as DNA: TGTGCCAGCAGTCCGGGACGGGGGGCGTTGGAGACCCAGTACTTC. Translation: CASSPGRGALETQYF.

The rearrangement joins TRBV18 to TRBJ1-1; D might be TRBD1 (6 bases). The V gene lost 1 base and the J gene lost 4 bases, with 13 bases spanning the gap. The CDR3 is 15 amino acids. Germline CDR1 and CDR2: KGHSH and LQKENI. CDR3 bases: TGTGCCAGCTCACCACTACACAGGGAGGGCACTGAAGCTTTCTTT. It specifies CASSPLHREGTEAFF.

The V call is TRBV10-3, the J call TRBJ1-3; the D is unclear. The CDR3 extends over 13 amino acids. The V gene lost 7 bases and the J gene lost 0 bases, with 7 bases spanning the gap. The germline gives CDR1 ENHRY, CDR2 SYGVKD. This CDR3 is CAITPYSGNTIYF. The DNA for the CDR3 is TGTGCCATCACTCCCTACTCTGGAAACACCATATATTTT.

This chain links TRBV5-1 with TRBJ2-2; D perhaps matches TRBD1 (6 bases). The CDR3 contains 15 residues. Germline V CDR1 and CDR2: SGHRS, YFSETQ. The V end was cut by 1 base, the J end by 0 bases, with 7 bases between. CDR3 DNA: TGCGCCAGCAGCTTGCAGGGGTCGAACACCGGGGAGCTGTTTTTT. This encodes CASSLQGSNTGELFF. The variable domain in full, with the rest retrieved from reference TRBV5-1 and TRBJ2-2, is KAGVTQTPRYLIKTRGQQVTLSCSPISGHRSVSWYQQTPGQGLQFLFEYFSETQRNKGNFPGRFSGRQFSNSRSEMNVSTLELGDSALYLCASSLQGSNTGELFFGEGSRLTVL.

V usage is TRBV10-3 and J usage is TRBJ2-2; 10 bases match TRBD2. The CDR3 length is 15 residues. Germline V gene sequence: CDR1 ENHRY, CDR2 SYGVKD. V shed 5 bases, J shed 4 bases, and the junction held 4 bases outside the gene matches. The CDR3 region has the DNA TGTGCCATCAGTAAAAGCGGGGGGGCCACCGGGGAGCTGTTTTTT. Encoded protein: CAISKSGGATGELFF.

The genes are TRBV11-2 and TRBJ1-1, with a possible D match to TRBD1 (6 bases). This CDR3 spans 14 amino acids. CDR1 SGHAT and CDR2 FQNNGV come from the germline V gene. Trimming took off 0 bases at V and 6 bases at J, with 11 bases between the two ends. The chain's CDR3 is CASSLDPRGAEAFF. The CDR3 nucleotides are TGTGCCAGCAGCTTAGATCCCAGGGGCGCTGAAGCTTTCTTT.

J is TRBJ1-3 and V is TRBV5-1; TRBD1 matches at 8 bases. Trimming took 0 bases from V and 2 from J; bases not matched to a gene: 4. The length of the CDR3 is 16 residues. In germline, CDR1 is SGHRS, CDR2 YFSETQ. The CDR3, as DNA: TGCGCCAGCAGCTTGGAGATGGACAGGGCTGGAAACACCATATATTTT. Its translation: CASSLEMDRAGNTIYF.

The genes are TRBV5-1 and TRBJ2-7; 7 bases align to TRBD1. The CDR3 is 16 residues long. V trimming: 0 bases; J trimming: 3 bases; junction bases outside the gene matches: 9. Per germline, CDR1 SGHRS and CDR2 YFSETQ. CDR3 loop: CASSLGLRGQHYEQYF. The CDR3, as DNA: TGCGCCAGCAGCTTGGGCCTTAGGGGACAGCACTACGAGCAGTACTTC.

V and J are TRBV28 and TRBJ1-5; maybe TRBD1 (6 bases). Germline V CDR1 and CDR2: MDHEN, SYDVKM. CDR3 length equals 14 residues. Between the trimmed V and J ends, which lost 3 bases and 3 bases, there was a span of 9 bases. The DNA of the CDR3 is TGTGCCAGCAGTTTGAAGGGACACAATCAGCCCCAGCATTTT. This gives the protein CASSLKGHNQPQHF.

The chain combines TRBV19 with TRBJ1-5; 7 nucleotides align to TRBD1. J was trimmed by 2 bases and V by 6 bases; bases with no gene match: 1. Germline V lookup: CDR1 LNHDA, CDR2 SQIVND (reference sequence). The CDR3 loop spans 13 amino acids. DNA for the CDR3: TGTGCCAGTAGGGGGACAGGCAATCAGCCCCAGCATTTT. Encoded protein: CASRGTGNQPQHF.

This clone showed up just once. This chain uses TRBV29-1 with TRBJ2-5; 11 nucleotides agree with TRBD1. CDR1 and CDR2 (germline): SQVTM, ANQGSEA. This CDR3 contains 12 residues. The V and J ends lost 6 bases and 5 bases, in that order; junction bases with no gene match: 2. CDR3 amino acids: CSVDRGPETQYF. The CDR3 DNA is TGCAGCGTGGACAGGGGGCCGGAGACCCAGTACTTC.

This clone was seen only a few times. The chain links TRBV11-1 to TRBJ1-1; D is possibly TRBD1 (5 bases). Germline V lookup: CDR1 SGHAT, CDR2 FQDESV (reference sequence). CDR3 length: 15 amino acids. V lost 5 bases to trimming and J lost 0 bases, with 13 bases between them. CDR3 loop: CASSSDSRMNTEAFF. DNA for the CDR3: TGTGCCAGCAGCAGCGACAGTCGCATGAACACTGAAGCTTTCTTT.

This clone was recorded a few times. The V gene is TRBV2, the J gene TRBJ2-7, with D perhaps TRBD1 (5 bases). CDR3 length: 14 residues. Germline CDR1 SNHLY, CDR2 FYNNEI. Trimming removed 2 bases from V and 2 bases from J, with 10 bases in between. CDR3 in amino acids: CASSETGETYEQYF. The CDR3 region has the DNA TGTGCCAGCAGTGAAACAGGTGAAACCTACGAGCAGTACTTC.

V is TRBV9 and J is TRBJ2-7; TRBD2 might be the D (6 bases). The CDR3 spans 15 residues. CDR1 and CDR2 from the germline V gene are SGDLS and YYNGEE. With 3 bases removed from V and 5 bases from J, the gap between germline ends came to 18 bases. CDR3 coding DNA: TGTGCCAGCAGCGGGGGGGAGCGCAGACTTGACGAGCAGTACTTC. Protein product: CASSGGERRLDEQYF.

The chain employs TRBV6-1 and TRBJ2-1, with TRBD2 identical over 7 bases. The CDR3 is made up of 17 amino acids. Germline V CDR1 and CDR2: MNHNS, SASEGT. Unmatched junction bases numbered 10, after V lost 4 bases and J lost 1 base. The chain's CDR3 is CASSGQGGGGSYNEQFF. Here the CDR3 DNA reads TGTGCCAGCAGTGGGCAAGGCGGGGGTGGTTCCTACAATGAGCAGTTCTTC.

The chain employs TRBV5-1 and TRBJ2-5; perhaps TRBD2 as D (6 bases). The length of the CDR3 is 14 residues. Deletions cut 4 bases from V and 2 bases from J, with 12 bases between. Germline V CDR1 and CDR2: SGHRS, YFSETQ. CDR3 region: CASSRDSKQETQYF. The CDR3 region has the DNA TGCGCCAGCAGCCGGGACTCGAAACAAGAGACCCAGTACTTC. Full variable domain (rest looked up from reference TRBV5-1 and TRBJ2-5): KAGVTQTPRYLIKTRGQQVTLSCSPISGHRSVSWYQQTPGQGLQFLFEYFSETQRNKGNFPGRFSGRQFSNSRSEMNVSTLELGDSALYLCASSRDSKQETQYFGPGTRLLVL.

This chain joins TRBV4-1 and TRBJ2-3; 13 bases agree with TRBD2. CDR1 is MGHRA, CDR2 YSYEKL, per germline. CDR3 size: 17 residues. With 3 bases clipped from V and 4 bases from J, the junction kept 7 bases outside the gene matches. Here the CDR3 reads CASSQGLAGRLADTQYF. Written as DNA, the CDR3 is TGCGCCAGCAGCCAGGGACTAGCGGGAAGATTAGCAGATACGCAGTATTTT.